This T cell receptor beta chain was sequenced during a study of OX40 agonist ivuxolimab in advanced cancers. About the research overall: Partial responses occurred in Three dose-escalation patients, one with hepatocellular carcinoma and two with cutaneous melanoma.

The CDR3 consists of 11 residues. Trimming shortened V by 1 base and J by 10 bases, and 5 bases separated the two germline ends. Germline V gives CDR1 SEHNR, CDR2 FQNEAQ (reference sequence). Profiling relied on immunoSEQ multiplex PCR, and the TCRdb table lists in-frame clones only, not all of them. In the table there are 49,000 or so clones, roughly nine tenths of which are singletons. This clone appeared a few times. The source was CD4+ or CD8+ T cells sorted from blood, collected in a trial of the OX40 agonist ivuxolimab. The clonotype was recovered from an adult with an advanced solid tumor such as melanoma, head and neck, liver or kidney cancer. This chain uses TRBV7-9 with TRBJ2-1; D uncertain. This chain's CDR3 is CASSLETEQFF. As DNA, the CDR3 is TGTGCCAGCAGCTTAGAGACGGAGCAGTTCTTC.